This T cell receptor beta chain originates from a study of vaccination effects on CD4 cells after COVID-19. Whole-study findings and limits: Common cold coronavirus cross-reactivity was shown by only 1 of 255 vaccine-induced clones in healthy vaccinees. Clones from infection and from vaccination both contracted markedly late after vaccination.

In the ViraFEST assay, antigen-specific CD4+ clonotypes were identified by expansion after peptide-pool stimulation. Researchers isolated CD4+ T cells once roughly nine days of culture had elapsed. The vaccine recipients had no prior SARS-CoV-2 infection, with negative nucleocapsid antibodies. At days 3 and 7, half of the medium was exchanged for IL-2 medium. Per germline, CDR1 KGHDR and CDR2 SFDVKD. The CDR3 has 14 amino acids. The ends lost 6 bases at V and 2 bases at J; junction bases unmatched: 4. Profiling relied on immunoSEQ multiplex PCR, and the TCRdb table lists in-frame clones only, not all of them. This table holds 35,000 to 50,000 clones, just over 75% found once. Notes on this clone: Its antigen is unidentified.

The clonotype originates from a human donor who received a COVID-19 vaccine. This material consisted of CD4+ T cells from PBMCs cultured with SARS-CoV-2 spike peptides, taken before COVID-19 vaccination. J is TRBJ1-2 and V is TRBV24-1; 8 bases are shared with TRBD1. CDR3 amino acids: CATSLGTGNYGYTF. The CDR3 DNA reads TGTGCCACCAGTCTAGGGACAGGCAACTATGGCTACACCTTC.